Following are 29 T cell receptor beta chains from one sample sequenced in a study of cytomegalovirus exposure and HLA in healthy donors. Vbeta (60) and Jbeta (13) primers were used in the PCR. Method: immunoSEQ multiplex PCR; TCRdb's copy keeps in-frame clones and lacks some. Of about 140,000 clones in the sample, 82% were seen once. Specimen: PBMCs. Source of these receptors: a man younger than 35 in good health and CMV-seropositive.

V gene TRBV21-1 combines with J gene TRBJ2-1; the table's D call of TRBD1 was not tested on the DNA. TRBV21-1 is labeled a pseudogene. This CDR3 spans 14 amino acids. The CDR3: CASSQGQVDNEQFF. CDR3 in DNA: TGTGCCAGCAGTCAAGGACAGGTTGACAATGAGCAGTTCTTC.

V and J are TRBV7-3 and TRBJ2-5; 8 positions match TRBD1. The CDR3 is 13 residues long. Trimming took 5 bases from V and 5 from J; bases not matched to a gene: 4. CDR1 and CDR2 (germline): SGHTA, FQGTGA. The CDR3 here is CASSARQGETQYF. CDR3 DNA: TGTGCCAGCAGCGCCCGACAGGGGGAGACCCAGTACTTC.

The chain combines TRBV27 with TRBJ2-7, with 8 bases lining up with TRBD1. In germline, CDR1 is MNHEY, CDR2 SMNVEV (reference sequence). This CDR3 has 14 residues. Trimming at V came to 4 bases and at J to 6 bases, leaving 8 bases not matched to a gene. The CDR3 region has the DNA TGTGCCAGCAGTTCCCGGGGCAGGGGGCTCGAGCAGTACTTC. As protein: CASSSRGRGLEQYF.

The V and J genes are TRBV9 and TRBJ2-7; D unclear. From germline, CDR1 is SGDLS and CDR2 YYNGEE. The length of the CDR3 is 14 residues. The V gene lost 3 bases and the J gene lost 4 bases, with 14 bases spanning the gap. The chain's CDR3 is CASSASGAKYEQYF. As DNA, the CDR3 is TGTGCCAGCAGCGCCTCAGGCGCGAAATACGAGCAGTACTTC.

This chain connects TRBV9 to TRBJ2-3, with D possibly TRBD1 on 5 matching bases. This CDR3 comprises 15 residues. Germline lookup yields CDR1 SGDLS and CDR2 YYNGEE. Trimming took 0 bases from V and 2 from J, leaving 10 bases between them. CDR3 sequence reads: CASSVEGRITDTQYF. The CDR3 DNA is TGTGCCAGCAGCGTAGAGGGGCGGATCACAGATACGCAGTATTTT.

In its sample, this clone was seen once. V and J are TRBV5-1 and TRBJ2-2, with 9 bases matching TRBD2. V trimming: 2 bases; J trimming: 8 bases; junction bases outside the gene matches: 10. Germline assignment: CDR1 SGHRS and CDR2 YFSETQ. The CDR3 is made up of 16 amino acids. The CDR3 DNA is TGCGCCAGCAGCTTTGGAGCTAGCGGGATTCGGGGGGAGCTGTTTTTT. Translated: CASSFGASGIRGELFF. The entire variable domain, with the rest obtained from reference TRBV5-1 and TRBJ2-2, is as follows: KAGVTQTPRYLIKTRGQQVTLSCSPISGHRSVSWYQQTPGQGLQFLFEYFSETQRNKGNFPGRFSGRQFSNSRSEMNVSTLELGDSALYLCASSFGASGIRGELFFGEGSRLTVL.

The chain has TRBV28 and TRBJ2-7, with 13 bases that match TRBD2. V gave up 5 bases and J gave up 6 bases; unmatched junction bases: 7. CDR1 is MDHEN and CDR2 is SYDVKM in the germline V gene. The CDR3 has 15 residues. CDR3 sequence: CASSGPGLAGVEQYF. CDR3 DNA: TGTGCCAGCAGTGGCCCCGGACTAGCGGGAGTCGAGCAGTACTTC.

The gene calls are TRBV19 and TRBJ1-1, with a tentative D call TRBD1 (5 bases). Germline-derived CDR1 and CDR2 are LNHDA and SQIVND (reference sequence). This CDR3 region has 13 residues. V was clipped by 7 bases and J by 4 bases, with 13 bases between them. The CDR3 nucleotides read TGTGCCAGTACCTACTCGGGGGGCACTGAAGCTTTCTTT. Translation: CASTYSGGTEAFF.

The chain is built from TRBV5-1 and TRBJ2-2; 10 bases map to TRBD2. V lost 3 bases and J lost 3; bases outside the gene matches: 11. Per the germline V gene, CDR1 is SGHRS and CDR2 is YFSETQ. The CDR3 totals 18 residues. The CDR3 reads CASSSPVRLAGDTGELFF. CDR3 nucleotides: TGCGCCAGCAGCTCGCCCGTGCGGCTAGCGGGAGACACCGGGGAGCTGTTTTTT.

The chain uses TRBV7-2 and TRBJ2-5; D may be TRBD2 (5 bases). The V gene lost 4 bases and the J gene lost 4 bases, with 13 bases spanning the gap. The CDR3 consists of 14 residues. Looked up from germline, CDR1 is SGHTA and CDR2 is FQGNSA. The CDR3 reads CASSSRAYVETQYF. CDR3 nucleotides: TGTGCCAGCAGCTCGCGGGCCTACGTAGAGACCCAGTACTTC.

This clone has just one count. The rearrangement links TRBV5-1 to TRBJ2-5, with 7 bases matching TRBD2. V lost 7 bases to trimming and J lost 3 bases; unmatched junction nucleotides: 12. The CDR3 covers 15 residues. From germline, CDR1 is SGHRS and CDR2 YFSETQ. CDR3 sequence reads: CASHNRGLPKETQYF. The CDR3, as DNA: TGCGCCAGCCACAATAGGGGACTACCTAAAGAGACCCAGTACTTC. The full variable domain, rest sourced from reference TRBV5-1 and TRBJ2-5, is KAGVTQTPRYLIKTRGQQVTLSCSPISGHRSVSWYQQTPGQGLQFLFEYFSETQRNKGNFPGRFSGRQFSNSRSEMNVSTLELGDSALYLCASHNRGLPKETQYFGPGTRLLVL.

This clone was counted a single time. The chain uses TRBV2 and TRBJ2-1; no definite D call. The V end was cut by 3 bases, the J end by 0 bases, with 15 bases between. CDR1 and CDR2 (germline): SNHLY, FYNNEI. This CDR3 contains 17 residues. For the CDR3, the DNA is TGTGCCAGCAGTGATCCAGACATCTTCAGCTCCTACAATGAGCAGTTCTTC. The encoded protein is CASSDPDIFSSYNEQFF.

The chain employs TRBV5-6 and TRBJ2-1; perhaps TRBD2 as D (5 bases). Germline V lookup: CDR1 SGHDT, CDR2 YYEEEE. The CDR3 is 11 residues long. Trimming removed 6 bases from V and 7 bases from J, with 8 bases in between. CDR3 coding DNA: TGTGCCAGCACTTCGGGAAATGAGCAGTTCTTC. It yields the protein CASTSGNEQFF.

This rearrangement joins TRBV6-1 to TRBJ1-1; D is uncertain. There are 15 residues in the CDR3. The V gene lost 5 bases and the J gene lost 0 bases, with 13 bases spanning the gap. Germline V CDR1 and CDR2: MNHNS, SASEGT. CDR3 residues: CASSLGRGLNTEAFF. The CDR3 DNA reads TGTGCCAGCAGTCTTGGGCGGGGTTTGAACACTGAAGCTTTCTTT.

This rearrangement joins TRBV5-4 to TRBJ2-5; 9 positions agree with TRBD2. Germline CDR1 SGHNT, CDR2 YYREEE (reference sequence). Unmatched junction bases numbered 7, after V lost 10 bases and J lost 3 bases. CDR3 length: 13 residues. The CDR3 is CASRQREEETQYF. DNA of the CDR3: TGTGCCTCCCGACAGCGGGAGGAAGAGACCCAGTACTTC.

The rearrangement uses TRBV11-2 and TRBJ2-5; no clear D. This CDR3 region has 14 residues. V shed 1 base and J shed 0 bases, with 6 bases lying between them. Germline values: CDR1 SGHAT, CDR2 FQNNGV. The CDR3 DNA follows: TGTGCCAGCAGCTTAGCGTCCTACCAAGAGACCCAGTACTTC. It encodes CASSLASYQETQYF.

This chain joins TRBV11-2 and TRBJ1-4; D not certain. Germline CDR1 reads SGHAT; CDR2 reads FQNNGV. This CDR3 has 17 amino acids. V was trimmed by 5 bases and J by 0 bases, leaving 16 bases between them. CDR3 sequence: CASSPRVWGATNEKLFF. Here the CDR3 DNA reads TGTGCCAGCAGCCCTAGGGTATGGGGAGCAACTAATGAAAAACTGTTTTTT.

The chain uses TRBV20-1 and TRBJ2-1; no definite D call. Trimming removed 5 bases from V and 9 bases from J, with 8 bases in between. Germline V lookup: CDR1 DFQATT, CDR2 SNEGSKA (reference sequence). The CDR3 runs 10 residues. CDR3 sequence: CSASETEQFF. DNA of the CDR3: TGCAGTGCTTCGGAGACTGAGCAGTTCTTC.

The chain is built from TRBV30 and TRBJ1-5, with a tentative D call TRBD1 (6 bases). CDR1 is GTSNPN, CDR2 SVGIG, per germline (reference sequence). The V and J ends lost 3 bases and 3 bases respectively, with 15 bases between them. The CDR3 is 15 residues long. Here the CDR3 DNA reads TGTGCCTGGAGGGAACAGGGAATTGCCAATCAGCCCCAGCATTTT. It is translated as CAWREQGIANQPQHF.

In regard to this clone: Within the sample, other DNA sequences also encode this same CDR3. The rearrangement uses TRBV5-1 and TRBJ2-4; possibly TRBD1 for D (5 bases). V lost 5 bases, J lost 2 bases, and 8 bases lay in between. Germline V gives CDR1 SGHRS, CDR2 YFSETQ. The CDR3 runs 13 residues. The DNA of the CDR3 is TGCGCCAGCAGGCCAGGGACCAAAAACATTCAGTACTTC. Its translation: CASRPGTKNIQYF.

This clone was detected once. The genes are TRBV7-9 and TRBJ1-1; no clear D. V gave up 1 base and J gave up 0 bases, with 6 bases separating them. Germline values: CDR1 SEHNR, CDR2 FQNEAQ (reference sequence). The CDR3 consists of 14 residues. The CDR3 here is CASSLDGVNTEAFF. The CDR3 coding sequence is TGTGCCAGCAGCTTAGACGGTGTGAACACTGAAGCTTTCTTT.

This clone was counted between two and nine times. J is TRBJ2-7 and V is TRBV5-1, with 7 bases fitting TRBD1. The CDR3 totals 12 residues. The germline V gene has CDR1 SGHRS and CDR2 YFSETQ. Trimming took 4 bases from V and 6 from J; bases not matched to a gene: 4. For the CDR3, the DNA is TGCGCCAGCAGCCCGGGGACAGCCGAGCAGTACTTC. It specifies CASSPGTAEQYF.

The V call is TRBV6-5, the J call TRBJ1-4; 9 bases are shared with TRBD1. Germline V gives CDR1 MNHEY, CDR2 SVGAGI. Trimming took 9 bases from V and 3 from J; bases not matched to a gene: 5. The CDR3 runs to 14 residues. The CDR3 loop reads CASQQGASNEKLFF. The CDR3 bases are TGTGCCAGTCAACAGGGGGCCTCTAATGAAAAACTGTTTTTT.

CDR3 loop: CASSPPGELEAFF. The CDR3 DNA is TGTGCCAGTAGCCCTCCAGGGGAACTTGAAGCTTTCTTT. V gene TRBV19 combines with J gene TRBJ1-1; the D gene is possibly TRBD1 (6 bases). The V gene lost 6 bases and the J gene lost 7 bases, with 15 bases spanning the gap. The CDR3 extends over 13 amino acids. Germline V CDR1 and CDR2: LNHDA, SQIVND (reference sequence).

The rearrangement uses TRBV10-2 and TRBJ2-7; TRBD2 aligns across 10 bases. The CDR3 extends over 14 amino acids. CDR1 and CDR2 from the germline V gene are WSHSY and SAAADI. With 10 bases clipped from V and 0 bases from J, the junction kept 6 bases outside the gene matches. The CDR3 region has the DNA TGCGCCACCCGCAGCGGGAGGGCCTCCTACGAGCAGTACTTC. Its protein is CATRSGRASYEQYF.

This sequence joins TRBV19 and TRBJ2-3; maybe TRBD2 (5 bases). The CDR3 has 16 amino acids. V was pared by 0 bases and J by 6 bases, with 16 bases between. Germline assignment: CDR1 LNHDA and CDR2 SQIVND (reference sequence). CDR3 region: CASSIDLVDLADTQYF. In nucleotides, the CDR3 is TGTGCCAGTAGTATAGATCTCGTGGACCTAGCCGATACGCAGTATTTT.

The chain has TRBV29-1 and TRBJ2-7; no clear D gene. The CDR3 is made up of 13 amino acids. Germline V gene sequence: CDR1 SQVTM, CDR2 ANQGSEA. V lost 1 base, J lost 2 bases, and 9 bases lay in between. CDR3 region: CSVEGQATYEQYF. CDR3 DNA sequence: TGCAGCGTTGAAGGCCAGGCAACCTACGAGCAGTACTTC.

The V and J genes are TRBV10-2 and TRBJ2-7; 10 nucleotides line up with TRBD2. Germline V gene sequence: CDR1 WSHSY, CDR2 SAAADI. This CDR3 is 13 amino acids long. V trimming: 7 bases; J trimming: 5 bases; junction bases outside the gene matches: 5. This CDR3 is CASKASGSDEQYF. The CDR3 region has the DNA TGCGCCAGCAAGGCTAGCGGGAGTGACGAGCAGTACTTC.

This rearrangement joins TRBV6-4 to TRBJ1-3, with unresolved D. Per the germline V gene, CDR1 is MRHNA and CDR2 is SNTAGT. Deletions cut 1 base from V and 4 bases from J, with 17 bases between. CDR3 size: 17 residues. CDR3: CASSDLGSWAGGNTIYF. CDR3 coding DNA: TGTGCCAGCAGTGACTTAGGCTCCTGGGCGGGGGGAAACACCATATATTTT.